The 21 T cell receptor beta chains in this list originate from one sample, sequenced in a study of T-cell reconstitution after alpha-beta-depleted transplantation in children. The authors prepared the TCRbeta library with unique molecular identifiers. TCRdb analysed the PCR reads with MiXCR anew, one entry per CDR3 protein. The data contain about 600,000 distinct CDR3 sequences, 10% to 15% of them singletons. Sequencing used PBMCs, mostly from graft donor cells, obtained 360 days after TCRalphabeta/CD19-depleted stem cell transplant. The source is a male patient under 18 who had a stem cell transplant for acute myeloid leukemia, so the T cells may come from the graft donor.

The chain recombines TRBV3-1 with TRBJ2-3, with 8 nucleotides matching TRBD1. V trimming: 2 bases; J trimming: 0 bases; junction bases outside the gene matches: 7. The germline CDR1 and CDR2 sequences are LGHDT and YNNKEL (reference sequence). The CDR3 sequence is 17 residues long. CDR3 sequence: CASSQSGTGASTDTQYF. The CDR3, as DNA: TGTGCCAGCAGCCAATCGGGGACAGGAGCTAGCACAGATACGCAGTATTTT.

This clonotype was picked up a small number of times. The CDR3 here is CSARAYPTFDRGETQYF. As DNA, the CDR3 is TGCAGTGCTAGAGCCTACCCCACCTTCGACAGGGGAGAGACCCAGTACTTC. V gene TRBV20-1 combines with J gene TRBJ2-5; 8 bases match TRBD1. Germline CDR1 DFQATT, CDR2 SNEGSKA (reference sequence). This CDR3 contains 17 residues. The J segment lost 4 bases and the V segment lost 1 base, leaving 14 bases of the junction unmatched.

The genes are TRBV12-3 or TRBV12-4 and TRBJ2-1, with D unclear. The V end lost 8 bases, the J end lost 9 bases, and 11 bases lay between the germline ends. This CDR3 is 11 amino acids long. The CDR3 DNA follows: TGTGCCAGCGCCCTCACGGGTGAGCAGTTCTTC. Its protein is CASALTGEQFF.

This clonotype was counted between two and nine times. The chain recombines TRBV20-1 with TRBJ2-1, with 12 nucleotides matching TRBD2. V was clipped by 4 bases and J by 6 bases; unmatched bases: 10. Germline lookup yields CDR1 DFQATT and CDR2 SNEGSKA (reference sequence). This CDR3 region has 16 residues. CDR3 residues: CSATRTSGAVFNEQFF. The DNA for the CDR3 is TGCAGTGCTACAAGGACTAGCGGGGCAGTCTTCAATGAGCAGTTCTTC.

The J gene is TRBJ2-3, the V gene TRBV7-8, with TRBD2 as a possible D gene (6 bases). CDR3 length: 15 residues. Germline V gene sequence: CDR1 SGHVS, CDR2 FQNEAQ. V dropped 3 bases and J dropped 2 bases, with 12 bases sitting between them. CDR3 DNA sequence: TGTGCCAGCAGCTTTAGCGGAACTTACACAGATACGCAGTATTTT. Its translation: CASSFSGTYTDTQYF.

This clonotype occurred many times. The rearrangement joins TRBV29-1 to TRBJ2-1, with 7 positions matching TRBD1. The CDR3 runs to 12 residues. Germline V gene lookup returns CDR1 SQVTM and CDR2 ANQGSEA. V was pared by 7 bases and J by 7 bases, with 7 bases of the junction left unmatched. CDR3 region: CSGGQTQNEQFF. CDR3 in DNA: TGCAGCGGGGGACAGACCCAGAATGAGCAGTTCTTC.

The chain recombines TRBV25-1 with TRBJ2-7; the match to TRBD1 covers 7 bases. The CDR3 sequence is 15 residues long. Trimming took 4 bases from V and 6 from J; bases not matched to a gene: 12. Germline V CDR1 and CDR2: MGHDK, SYGVNS. CDR3 coding DNA: TGTGCCAGCAGTGTAGGTACAGGGGTAATTAGCGAGCAGTACTTC. Translating gives CASSVGTGVISEQYF.

This clonotype was observed a handful of times. The genes are TRBV11-1 and TRBJ2-2, with 7 bases that match TRBD2. There are 18 residues in the CDR3. Trimming took 1 base from V and 5 from J; bases not matched to a gene: 13. Germline-derived CDR1 and CDR2 are SGHAT and FQDESV (reference sequence). For the CDR3, the DNA is TGTGCCAGCAGCTTAGAGGTGTGGGCTAGCGGATGGACCGGGGAGCTGTTTTTT. This codes for CASSLEVWASGWTGELFF.

This chain connects TRBV24-1 to TRBJ2-3; D possibly corresponds to TRBD2 (6 bases). Germline CDR1 KGHDR, CDR2 SFDVKD. CDR3 length: 14 amino acids. With 3 bases removed from V and 3 bases from J, the gap between germline ends came to 9 bases. The CDR3, as DNA: TGTGCCACCAGTGATCTACGGGGGACAGATACGCAGTATTTT. It specifies CATSDLRGTDTQYF.

This clonotype showed up many times. The J gene is TRBJ2-7, the V gene TRBV20-1; 12 bases fit TRBD2. This CDR3 spans 16 amino acids. With V trimmed by 4 bases and J by 6 bases, 13 bases remained unmatched. CDR1 and CDR2 from the germline V gene are DFQATT and SNEGSKA (reference sequence). The CDR3 is CSAKGRLAGVHPEQYF. The CDR3 coding sequence is TGCAGTGCTAAGGGGCGACTAGCGGGAGTCCACCCCGAGCAGTACTTC.

The V call is TRBV10-3, the J call TRBJ2-5; the D gene is possibly TRBD1 (6 bases). CDR1 is ENHRY, CDR2 SYGVKD, per germline. This CDR3 region has 14 residues. Trimming removed 8 bases at V and 5 bases at J, with 18 bases between. In DNA, the CDR3 is TGTGCCATCGGGGGCGATAGATTGGGCGAGACCCAGTACTTC. It translates to CAIGGDRLGETQYF.

The sample holds many counts of this clonotype. This chain connects TRBV29-1 to TRBJ2-3; maybe TRBD1 (7 bases). This CDR3 contains 14 residues. V lost 6 bases to trimming and J lost 6 bases, with 19 bases between them. Per the germline V gene, CDR1 is SQVTM and CDR2 is ANQGSEA. This CDR3 is CSVDQGGPLDTQYF. The CDR3 DNA reads TGCAGCGTAGATCAGGGGGGCCCATTGGATACGCAGTATTTT.

This clonotype was seen a few times. For the CDR3, the DNA is TGCGCCAGCAGCTTGAAACTAGCGGGCCACGATGAGCAGTTCTTC. This codes for CASSLKLAGHDEQFF. The rearrangement uses TRBV5-1 and TRBJ2-1; 9 positions agree with TRBD2. Losses at the gene ends were 1 base for V and 8 bases for J; bases not matched to a gene: 7. The CDR3 has 15 amino acids. Germline values: CDR1 SGHRS, CDR2 YFSETQ.

This rearrangement joins TRBV19 to TRBJ2-7; 15 bases agree with TRBD2. Germline CDR1 reads LNHDA; CDR2 reads SQIVND (reference sequence). Germline trimming cut 5 bases from V and 7 bases from J; bases unmatched to any gene: 6. The CDR3 spans 15 residues. The CDR3 region is CASSSRTSGRVEQYF. CDR3 coding DNA: TGTGCCAGTAGTTCGCGGACTAGCGGGAGGGTTGAGCAGTACTTC.

The chain joins TRBV12-3 or TRBV12-4 to TRBJ2-6; D uncertain. Trimming took 6 bases from V and 5 from J, leaving 11 bases between them. The CDR3 sequence is 14 residues long. CDR3 loop: CASSPPSRANVLTF. The CDR3 coding sequence is TGTGCCAGCAGCCCACCGAGTCGGGCCAACGTCCTGACTTTC.

The chain is built from TRBV7-9 and TRBJ2-5; D is unresolved. CDR3 length equals 14 residues. Trimming removed 5 bases from V and 2 bases from J, with 12 bases in between. The V gene's germline CDR1 is SEHNR and CDR2 FQNEAQ (reference sequence). CDR3 coding DNA: TGTGCCAGCAGCCCCTGGTGGTCACAAGAGACCCAGTACTTC. It yields the protein CASSPWWSQETQYF.

The V gene is TRBV6-5, the J gene TRBJ2-6, with TRBD1 matching over 10 bases. The CDR3 totals 17 residues. The germline gives CDR1 MNHEY, CDR2 SVGAGI. J gave up 0 bases and V 2 bases, and 1 base lay outside the gene matches. In nucleotides, the CDR3 is TGTGCCAGCAGTTACGGGACAGGGGCCTCTGGGGCCAACGTCCTGACTTTC. Translation gives CASSYGTGASGANVLTF.

The chain joins TRBV9 to TRBJ2-4, with D perhaps being TRBD1 or TRBD2 (5 bases each). This CDR3 contains 14 residues. V was pared by 4 bases and J by 3 bases, with 11 bases between. Germline V CDR1 and CDR2: SGDLS, YYNGEE. The CDR3 loop reads CASSPRDGKNIQYF. The CDR3 DNA sequence: TGTGCCAGCAGCCCCCGGGACGGCAAAAACATTCAGTACTTC.

The chain combines TRBV29-1 with TRBJ1-2, with D perhaps TRBD1 (6 bases). The CDR3 totals 11 residues. Trimming shortened V by 4 bases and J by 4 bases, and 7 bases separated the two germline ends. The germline V gene has CDR1 SQVTM and CDR2 ANQGSEA. CDR3: CSVVRGYGYTF. CDR3 sequence (DNA): TGCAGCGTTGTCAGGGGCTATGGCTACACCTTC. Full variable domain (rest looked up from reference TRBV29-1 and TRBJ1-2): SAVISQKPSRDICQRGTSLTIQCQVDSQVTMMFWYRQQPGQSLTLIATANQGSEATYESGFVIDKFPISRPNLTFSTLTVSNMSPEDSSIYLCSVVRGYGYTFGSGTRLTVV.

The rearrangement joins TRBV30 to TRBJ2-5; either TRBD1 or TRBD2 may fit D (6 bases each). The germline gives CDR1 GTSNPN, CDR2 SVGIG (reference sequence). The ends were cut back, 0 bases at V and 1 base at J, with 12 bases in the middle. The CDR3 covers 15 residues. CDR3 sequence: CAWSVGGGLQETQYF. The CDR3 DNA reads TGTGCCTGGAGTGTAGGGGGAGGTCTCCAAGAGACCCAGTACTTC.

V usage is TRBV20-1 and J usage is TRBJ1-2; TRBD1 agrees at 7 bases. Trimming at V came to 0 bases and at J to 3 bases, leaving 4 bases not matched to a gene. This CDR3 is built from 14 residues. Germline CDR1 reads DFQATT; CDR2 reads SNEGSKA (reference sequence). As DNA, the CDR3 is TGCAGTGCTAGAGATGAGGGGGCGGACTATGGCTACACCTTC. Amino acid sequence: CSARDEGADYGYTF.